Presented here are 15 T cell receptor beta chains from one specimen sequenced in a study of T cell responses to AZD1222 COVID-19 vaccine. Assay: immunoSEQ multiplex PCR; the TCRdb copy retains only in-frame clones and omits some. The sample carries more than 110,000 clones, roughly 90% recorded once. The specimen was peripheral blood, collected on day 0 of AZD1222 vaccination. The origin of the receptors is an adult in good health.

This rearrangement joins TRBV28 to TRBJ2-3; D is unclear. Germline lookup yields CDR1 MDHEN and CDR2 SYDVKM. This CDR3 contains 15 residues. V was clipped by 1 base and J by 8 bases, with 16 bases between them. In DNA, the CDR3 is TGTGCCAGCAGTTTATCTCTGACTCCTCCCGGTACGCAGTATTTT. It yields the protein CASSLSLTPPGTQYF.

The chain joins TRBV7-9 to TRBJ1-3; D is perhaps TRBD1 (6 bases). The germline V and J ends were trimmed by 1 base and 4 bases, with 8 bases remaining between them. The CDR3 runs 14 residues. Germline loops: CDR1 SEHNR, CDR2 FQNEAQ (reference sequence). The CDR3 coding sequence is TGTGCCAGCAGCTTAGGCACAGGGGGAAACACCATATATTTT. Amino acid sequence: CASSLGTGGNTIYF.

The chain links TRBV3-1 (or the pseudogene TRBV3-2) to TRBJ2-2; D call uncertain. This CDR3 has 15 amino acids. The germline V gene encodes CDR1 LGHDT and CDR2 YNNKEL (reference sequence). Trimming shortened V by 0 bases and J by 7 bases, and 12 bases separated the two germline ends. CDR3 loop: CASSQDLRWGGELFF. The CDR3 DNA follows: TGTGCCAGCAGCCAAGACCTTAGATGGGGCGGGGAGCTGTTTTTT.

The chain carries TRBV24-1 and TRBJ2-3; 8 nucleotides match TRBD1. CDR3 length equals 15 residues. Looked up from germline, CDR1 is KGHDR and CDR2 is SFDVKD. The V segment lost 4 bases and the J segment 4 bases; nucleotides outside the gene matches: 6. Here the CDR3 reads CATSDFGQGPDTQYF. The CDR3 DNA is TGTGCCACCAGTGACTTCGGACAGGGCCCAGATACGCAGTATTTT.

V is TRBV11-2 and J is TRBJ2-7; 12 bases are a match to TRBD2. Germline-derived CDR1 and CDR2 are SGHAT and FQNNGV. The CDR3 has 16 amino acids. Trimming cost V 2 bases and J 4 bases; bases outside gene matches: 6. Here the CDR3 reads CASSLRLAGGSYEQYF. The CDR3 coding sequence is TGTGCCAGCAGCTTACGGCTAGCGGGAGGGTCGTACGAGCAGTACTTC.

The chain links TRBV11-2 to TRBJ1-5; TRBD1 matches 7 bases. With V trimmed by 5 bases and J by 4 bases, 8 bases remained unmatched. The germline gives CDR1 SGHAT, CDR2 FQNNGV. This CDR3 region has 15 residues. The CDR3 DNA sequence: TGTGCCAGCAGCAAGGACAGGCACCCAAATCAGCCCCAGCATTTT. As protein: CASSKDRHPNQPQHF.

The rearrangement links TRBV5-1 to TRBJ2-1; 14 nucleotides agree with TRBD2. The CDR3 length is 15 residues. With 4 bases clipped from V and 8 bases from J, the junction kept 5 bases outside the gene matches. Germline V lookup: CDR1 SGHRS, CDR2 YFSETQ. This CDR3 reads CASSAGTSGSDEQFF. The CDR3 DNA reads as TGCGCCAGCAGCGCCGGGACTAGCGGGAGCGATGAGCAGTTCTTC.

This rearrangement joins TRBV10-3 to TRBJ1-2, with 9 bases matching TRBD1. The CDR3 runs 13 residues. V was clipped by 6 bases and J by 6 bases; unmatched bases: 5. Germline CDR1 and CDR2: ENHRY and SYGVKD. In DNA form, the CDR3 reads TGTGCCATCAGAGGGGACAGGGCGGATGGCTACACCTTC. Translating it yields CAIRGDRADGYTF.

This rearrangement joins TRBV28 to TRBJ2-1; D perhaps matches TRBD2 (6 bases). V was pared by 7 bases and J by 0 bases, with 10 bases between. Germline assignment: CDR1 MDHEN and CDR2 SYDVKM. The CDR3 totals 14 residues. Written as DNA, the CDR3 is TGTGCCAGCACGGAGGGACGCTCCTACAATGAGCAGTTCTTC. As protein: CASTEGRSYNEQFF.

The table lists this clone with a count of one. The chain combines TRBV3-1 (or the pseudogene TRBV3-2) with TRBJ2-1, with D perhaps TRBD2 (6 bases). Looked up from germline, CDR1 is LGHDT and CDR2 is YNNKEL (reference sequence). There are 16 residues in the CDR3. Trimming removed 4 bases at V and 2 bases at J, with 15 bases between. The CDR3 nucleotides are TGTGCCAGCAGCCCCCCCGGGGGTTTGGCCTACAATGAGCAGTTCTTC. It specifies CASSPPGGLAYNEQFF.

The J gene is TRBJ2-7, the V gene TRBV20-1, with D perhaps TRBD2 (5 bases). The CDR3 has 15 residues. CDR1 is DFQATT, CDR2 SNEGSKA, per germline (reference sequence). Trimming removed 3 bases from V and 3 bases from J, with 18 bases in between. CDR3 sequence reads: CSASRRDSELYEQYF. The CDR3 bases are TGCAGTGCTAGTCGTCGTGATAGCGAGCTCTACGAGCAGTACTTC.

The chain carries TRBV10-2 and TRBJ1-5; D unclear. There are 13 residues in the CDR3. Germline CDR1 WSHSY, CDR2 SAAADI. Trimming left V 6 bases short and J 3 bases short, with 9 bases between. CDR3 sequence reads: CASRGSPNQPQHF. The CDR3 DNA follows: TGCGCCAGCAGAGGCAGCCCCAATCAGCCCCAGCATTTT.

J is TRBJ1-1 and V is TRBV19, with 8 bases matching TRBD1. Per germline, CDR1 LNHDA and CDR2 SQIVND (reference sequence). V trimming: 6 bases; J trimming: 5 bases; junction bases outside the gene matches: 11. The CDR3 runs to 15 residues. As DNA, the CDR3 is TGTGCCAGTAGCTCTCGAAACAGGGGGAGGACTGAAGCTTTCTTT. Translated: CASSSRNRGRTEAFF.

This chain links TRBV5-1 with TRBJ1-1; D gene unclear. Germline V CDR1 and CDR2: SGHRS, YFSETQ. This CDR3 region has 14 residues. V was pared by 0 bases and J by 4 bases, with 10 bases between. CDR3 sequence reads: CASSLVGVGTEAFF. In nucleotides, the CDR3 is TGCGCCAGCAGCTTGGTCGGGGTTGGCACTGAAGCTTTCTTT.

This chain uses TRBV3-1 (or the pseudogene TRBV3-2) with TRBJ1-3, with a possible D match to TRBD1 (5 bases). The CDR3 has 16 residues. Per germline, CDR1 LGHDT and CDR2 YNNKEL (reference sequence). V was trimmed by 7 bases and J by 3 bases, leaving 19 bases between them. The CDR3 region is CASTHGTGGYGNTIYF. The DNA for the CDR3 is TGTGCCAGCACCCATGGAACAGGAGGATATGGAAACACCATATATTTT.